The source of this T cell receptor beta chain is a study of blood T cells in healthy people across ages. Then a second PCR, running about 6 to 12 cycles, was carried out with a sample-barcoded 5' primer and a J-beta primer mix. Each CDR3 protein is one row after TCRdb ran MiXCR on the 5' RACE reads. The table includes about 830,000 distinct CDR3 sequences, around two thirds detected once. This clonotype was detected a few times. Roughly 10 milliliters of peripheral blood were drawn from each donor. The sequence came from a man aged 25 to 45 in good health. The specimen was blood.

The CDR3 DNA follows: TGCGCCAGCGTCAATGGACCCACGAACACTGAAGCTTTCTTT. This translates into CASVNGPTNTEAFF. This chain connects TRBV5-1 to TRBJ1-1, with D unresolved. This CDR3 comprises 14 residues. The germline V and J ends were trimmed by 7 bases and 1 base, with 14 bases remaining between them. Germline loops: CDR1 SGHRS, CDR2 YFSETQ.